The source of this T cell receptor (beta chain) is a study of early T cells in non-severe SARS-CoV-2 infection. Study in general: Bulk RNA from unsorted whole blood was sequenced; chains were unpaired.

Study results and limitations: Private and CD4 specificities were missed by VDJdb matching, skewed to anti-spike CD8.

Concerning this clonotype: Antigen specificity is unknown.

Per germline, CDR1 LNHDA and CDR2 SQIVND (reference sequence). Trimming removed 5 bases at V and 5 bases at J, with 15 bases between. The CDR3 covers 14 residues. Researchers attached unique molecular identifiers to individual cDNA molecules. TCRdb fed the 5' RACE reads into MiXCR, producing one record per CDR3 protein. The sample lists 40,000 to 55,000 distinct CDR3 sequences, under 15% occurring once. The chain carries TRBV19 and TRBJ1-1, with a possible D match to TRBD1 (5 bases). Input material: whole blood. The TCR sequence derives from an adult who was a healthcare worker with PCR-confirmed SARS-CoV-2 infection or an uninfected control (not recorded which). The CDR3 protein is CASSPPGAGTEAFF. DNA of the CDR3: TGTGCCAGTAGTCCACCCGGGGCGGGGACTGAAGCTTTCTTT.